The clone carrying this T cell receptor (beta chain) turned up a few times. The antigen is undetermined. These data belong to a study of identical twins. The study's findings and limits: Insertions were fewer in abundant cord blood beta clonotypes, whereas memory repertoires showed none of this pattern. The degree of excess twin sharing was weaker in beta out-of-frame sequences.

The donors were all healthy and Caucasian. V was trimmed by 4 bases and J by 0 bases, leaving 13 bases between them. From germline, CDR1 is KGHDR and CDR2 SFDVKD. There are 16 residues in the CDR3. TCRdb itself ran the 5' RACE reads through MiXCR, one entry per CDR3 protein. The sample yields 400,000 to 650,000 distinct CDR3 sequences, roughly a fifth seen once. The sample was also linked to a second study, of T cells expressing NK-cell markers.

The J gene is TRBJ2-3, the V gene TRBV24-1, with D possibly being TRBD2 (6 bases). This sequence was found in a woman under 30 in good health. The sequencing input was CD4+ T cells sorted from blood. For the CDR3, the DNA is TGTGCCACCAGTGACCGAGCCAGCGGGAGCACAGATACGCAGTATTTT. Amino acids: CATSDRASGSTDTQYF.